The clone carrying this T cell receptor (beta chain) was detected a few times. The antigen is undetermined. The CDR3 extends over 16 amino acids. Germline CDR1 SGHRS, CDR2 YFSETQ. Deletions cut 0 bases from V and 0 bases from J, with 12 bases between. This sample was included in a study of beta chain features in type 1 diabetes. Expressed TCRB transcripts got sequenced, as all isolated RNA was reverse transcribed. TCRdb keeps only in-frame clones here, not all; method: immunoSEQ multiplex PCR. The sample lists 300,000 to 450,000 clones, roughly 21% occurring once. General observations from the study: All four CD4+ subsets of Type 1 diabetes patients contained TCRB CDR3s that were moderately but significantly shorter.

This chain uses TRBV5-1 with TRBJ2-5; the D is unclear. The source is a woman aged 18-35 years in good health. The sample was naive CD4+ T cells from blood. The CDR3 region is CASSLDGALNQETQYF. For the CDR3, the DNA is TGCGCCAGCAGCTTGGATGGAGCCCTGAACCAAGAGACCCAGTACTTC.